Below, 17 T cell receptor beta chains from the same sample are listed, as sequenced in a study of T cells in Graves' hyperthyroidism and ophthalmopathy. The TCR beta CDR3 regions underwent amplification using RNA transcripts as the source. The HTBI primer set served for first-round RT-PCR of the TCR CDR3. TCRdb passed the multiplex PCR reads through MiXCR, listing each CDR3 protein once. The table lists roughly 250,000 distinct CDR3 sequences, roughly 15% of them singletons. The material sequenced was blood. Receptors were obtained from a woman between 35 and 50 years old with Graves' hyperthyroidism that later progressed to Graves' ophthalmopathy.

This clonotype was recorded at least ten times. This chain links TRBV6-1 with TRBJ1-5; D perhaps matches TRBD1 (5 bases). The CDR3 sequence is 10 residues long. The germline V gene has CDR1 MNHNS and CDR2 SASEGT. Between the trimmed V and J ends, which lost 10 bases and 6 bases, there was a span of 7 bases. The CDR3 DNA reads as TGTGCCACAGGGACTCAGCCCCAGCATTTT. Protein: CATGTQPQHF.

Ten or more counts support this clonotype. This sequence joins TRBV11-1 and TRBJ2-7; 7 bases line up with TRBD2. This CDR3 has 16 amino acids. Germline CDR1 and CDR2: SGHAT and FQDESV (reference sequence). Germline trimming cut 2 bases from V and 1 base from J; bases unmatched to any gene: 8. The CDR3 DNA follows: TGTGCCAGCAGCTTAATCGGGCGGGAGATTTCCTACGAGCAGTACTTC. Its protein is CASSLIGREISYEQYF.

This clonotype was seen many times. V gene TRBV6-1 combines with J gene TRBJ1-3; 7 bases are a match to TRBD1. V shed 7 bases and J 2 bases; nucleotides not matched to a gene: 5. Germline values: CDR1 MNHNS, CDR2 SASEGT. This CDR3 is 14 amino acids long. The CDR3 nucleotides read TGTGCCAGCATCGACAGGGTGGCTGGAAACACCATATATTTT. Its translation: CASIDRVAGNTIYF.

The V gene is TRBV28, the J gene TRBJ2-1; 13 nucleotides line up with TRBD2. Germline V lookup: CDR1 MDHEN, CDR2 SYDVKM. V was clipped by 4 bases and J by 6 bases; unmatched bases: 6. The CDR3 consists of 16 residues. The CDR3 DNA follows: TGTGCCAGCAGTTACTCACTAGCGGGAGGGCCCAATGAGCAGTTCTTC. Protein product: CASSYSLAGGPNEQFF.

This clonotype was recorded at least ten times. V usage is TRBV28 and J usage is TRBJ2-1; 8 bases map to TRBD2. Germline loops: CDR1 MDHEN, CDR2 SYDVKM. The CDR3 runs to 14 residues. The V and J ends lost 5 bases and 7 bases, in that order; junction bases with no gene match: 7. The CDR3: CASSTSPSGNEQFF. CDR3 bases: TGTGCCAGCAGTACTTCCCCTAGCGGGAATGAGCAGTTCTTC.

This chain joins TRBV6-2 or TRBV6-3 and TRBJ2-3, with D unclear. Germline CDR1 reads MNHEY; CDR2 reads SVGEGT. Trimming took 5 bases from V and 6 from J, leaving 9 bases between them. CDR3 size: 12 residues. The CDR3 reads CASSDRPDTQYF. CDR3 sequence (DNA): TGTGCCAGCAGTGATCGACCGGATACGCAGTATTTT.

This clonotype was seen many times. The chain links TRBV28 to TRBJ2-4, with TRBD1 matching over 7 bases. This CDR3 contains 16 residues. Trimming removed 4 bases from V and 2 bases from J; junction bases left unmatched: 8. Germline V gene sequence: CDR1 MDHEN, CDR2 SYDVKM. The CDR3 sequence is CASSSDREWTKNIQYF. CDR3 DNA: TGTGCCAGCAGTTCCGACAGGGAGTGGACCAAAAACATTCAGTACTTC.

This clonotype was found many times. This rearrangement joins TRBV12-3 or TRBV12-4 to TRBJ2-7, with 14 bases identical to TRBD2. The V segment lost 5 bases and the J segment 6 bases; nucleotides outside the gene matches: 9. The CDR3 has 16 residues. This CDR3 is CASSPQGLAGVSEQYF. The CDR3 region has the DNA TGTGCCAGCAGTCCCCAGGGACTAGCGGGAGTCTCCGAGCAGTACTTC.

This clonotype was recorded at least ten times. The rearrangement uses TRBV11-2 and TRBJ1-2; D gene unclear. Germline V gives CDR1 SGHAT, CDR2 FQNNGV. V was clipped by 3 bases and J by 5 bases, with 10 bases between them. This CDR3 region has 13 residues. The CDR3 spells CASSFNPGYGYTF. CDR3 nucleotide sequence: TGTGCCAGCAGCTTTAACCCGGGGTATGGCTACACCTTC.

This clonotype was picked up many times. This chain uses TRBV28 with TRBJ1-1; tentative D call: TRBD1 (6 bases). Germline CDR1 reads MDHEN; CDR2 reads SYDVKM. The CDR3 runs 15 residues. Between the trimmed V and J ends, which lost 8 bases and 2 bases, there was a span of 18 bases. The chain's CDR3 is CASRAPGTINTEAFF. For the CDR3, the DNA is TGTGCCAGCCGGGCCCCCGGGACAATTAACACTGAAGCTTTCTTT.

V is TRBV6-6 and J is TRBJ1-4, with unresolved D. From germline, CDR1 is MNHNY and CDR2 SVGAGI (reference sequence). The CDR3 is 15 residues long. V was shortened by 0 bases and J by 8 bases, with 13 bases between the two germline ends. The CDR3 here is CASSYSNLFREKLFF. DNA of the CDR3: TGTGCCAGCAGTTACTCGAACCTCTTTCGGGAAAAACTGTTTTTT.

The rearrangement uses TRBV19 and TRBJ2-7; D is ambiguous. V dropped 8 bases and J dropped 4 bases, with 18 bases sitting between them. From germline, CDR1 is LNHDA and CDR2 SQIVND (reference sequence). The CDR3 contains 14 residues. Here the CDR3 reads CASRATSSPYEQYF. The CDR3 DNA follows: TGTGCCAGTCGGGCGACCAGCTCCCCGTACGAGCAGTACTTC.

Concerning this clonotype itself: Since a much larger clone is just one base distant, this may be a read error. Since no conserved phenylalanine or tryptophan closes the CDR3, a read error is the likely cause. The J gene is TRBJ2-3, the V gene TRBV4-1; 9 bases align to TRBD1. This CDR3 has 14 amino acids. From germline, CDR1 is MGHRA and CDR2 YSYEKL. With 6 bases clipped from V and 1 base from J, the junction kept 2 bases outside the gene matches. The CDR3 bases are TGCGCCAGCAGGGGGGACAGGGGCACAGATACGCAGTATATT. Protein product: CASRGDRGTDTQYI.

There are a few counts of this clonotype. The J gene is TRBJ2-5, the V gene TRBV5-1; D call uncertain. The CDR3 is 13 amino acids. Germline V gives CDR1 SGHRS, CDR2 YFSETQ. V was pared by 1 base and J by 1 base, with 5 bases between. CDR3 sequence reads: CASSLLVQETQYF. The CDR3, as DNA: TGCGCCAGCAGCTTGTTGGTCCAAGAGACCCAGTACTTC.

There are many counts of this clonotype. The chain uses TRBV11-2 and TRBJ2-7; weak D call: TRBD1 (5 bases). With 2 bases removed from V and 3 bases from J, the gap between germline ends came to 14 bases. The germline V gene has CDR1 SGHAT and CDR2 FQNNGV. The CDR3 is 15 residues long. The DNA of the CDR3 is TGTGCCAGCAGCTTAATCAAGGGGTCTGGCTACGAGCAGTACTTC. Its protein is CASSLIKGSGYEQYF.

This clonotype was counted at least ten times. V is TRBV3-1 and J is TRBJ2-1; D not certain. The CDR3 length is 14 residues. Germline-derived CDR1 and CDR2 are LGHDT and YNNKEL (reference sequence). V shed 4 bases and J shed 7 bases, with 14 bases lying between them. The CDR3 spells CASSPPDWQNEQFF. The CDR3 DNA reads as TGTGCCAGCAGCCCCCCTGACTGGCAGAATGAGCAGTTCTTC.

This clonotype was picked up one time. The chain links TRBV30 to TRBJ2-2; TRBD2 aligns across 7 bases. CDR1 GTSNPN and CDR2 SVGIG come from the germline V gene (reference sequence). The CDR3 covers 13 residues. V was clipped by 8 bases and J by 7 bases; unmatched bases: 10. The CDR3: CAHGGVGYGELFF. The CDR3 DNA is TGTGCCCATGGGGGGGTCGGGTACGGGGAGCTGTTTTTT.